This T cell receptor (beta chain) is from a study of cytomegalovirus exposure and HLA in healthy donors (dated by TCRdb to 2016 to 2017). Concerning the study at large: An earlier analysis of roughly 610 of the donors reported over 250 Gb of sequence data and 100 million to 120 million unique TCR beta sequences obtained from approximately 180 million T cells. An early release covering around 630 HLA-typed donors comprised 250 to 350 gigabases of sequencing data and tens of millions of unique TCR sequences. Of the roughly 390 genotyped donors, more than 75% were placed in the genetic ancestry cluster associated with self-reported Caucasian donors. The aim of the study was to test whether cataloging public T cell receptors could identify signatures of past pathogen exposure. Using immunosequencing, the study profiled T cell repertoires from 550 to 750 subjects and related those repertoires to cytomegalovirus serostatus. Besides the first cohort of under 700 subjects, a separate validation cohort made up of about 120 different subjects was used. The study combined high-throughput TCR immunosequencing, statistical association of individual TCRs with disease status, and machine learning to predict cytomegalovirus infection status. A later analysis re-analyzed previously published TCR beta repertoires from 660 or so donors and added high-resolution HLA genotyping to study TCR occurrence patterns. In the later analysis, no new phenotypic data were used to find candidate immune exposures; instead, reliance was placed on TCR beta sequences and their occurrence across donors. An earlier analysis of some 600 of the donors applied high-throughput TCR beta sequencing to assess whether each TCR beta V gene segment acted as functional or pseudogenic. Alongside the repertoire data, information on donor age, sex, ethnicity and CMV serostatus was compiled. A later genetic analysis used genome-wide SNP genotypes for about 65% of the 666 donors, treating that subset as a discovery cohort. All discovery cohort repertoires had been generated using a single sequencing platform. Class I and class II HLA loci were covered by the typing at four-digit resolution. Typing coverage varied by locus: about 620-630 donors for A, B, C, DRB1 and DQB1; approximately 500 for DQA1; 606 for DPA1; roughly 450 for DPB1. Five DR-DQ haplotypes were handled as single units for association and clustering, since linkage in the cohort was strong. Among some 400 genotyped donors of the cohort, an average of around 240,000 unique TCR beta nucleotide sequences were sequenced per donor, around a sixth of them non-productive.

Findings and caveats that apply to the study as a whole: The presence/absence analyses assumed that sequencing depth was roughly uniform across donors, and that assumption may not be true. The only immune exposure information available for the cohort was CMV serostatus. Assigning TCR associations to individual alleles was difficult when HLA alleles, especially DR and DQ, strongly co-occurred. A total of roughly 160 TCR beta chains were listed by the study as associated with cytomegalovirus. In an earlier analysis of around 600 of the donors, most TCR beta V segments appeared in productive rearrangements about 87% or about 30% of the time, broadly matching IMGT annotations. A further reported finding was that TCR beta sequences accurately predicted the HLA-A and HLA-B alleles for most subjects in the first cohort. According to a later analysis, parvovirus B19, influenza, CMV and Epstein-Barr virus appeared linked to several top co-occurrence clusters. The 87-base-pair reads could not distinguish some IMGT-functional V segments, including TRBV6-2 and TRBV6-3, so those segments were excluded. A cluster of highly shared sequence variants was judged likely to be a technical artifact of the sequencing pipeline. In a later analysis, HLA-associated TCR beta chains were found to be more clonally expanded and to have lower generation probabilities than equally common non-associated chains. According to a later analysis, most CMV-associated TCR beta chains appeared to be HLA-restricted, and the HLA associations seemed to be driven largely by CMV exposure. In vitro tests confirmed that three of the cytomegalovirus-associated TCR beta chains recognize cytomegalovirus antigens. Correlated functional status among segregating V segments might reflect linkage disequilibrium, but an unknown experimental factor could not be ruled out. Only TCR beta chains were sequenced in this cohort, and the absence of alpha or paired-chain data limited detectable features. A later analysis associated approximately 17,000 TCR beta sequences with specific HLA alleles at a false discovery rate of 0.05. According to a later genetic analysis, donors in an Asian-associated ancestry cluster had fewer N-insertions in productive TCRs than the approximately 610-donor mean. Because HLA typing was unavailable for some donors at each locus, only the typed subset was used in association tests. V-gene and J-gene trimming of TCR beta chains was associated with a missense DCLRE1C variant in a later genetic analysis, and the association was replicated in an independent cohort. According to a later analysis, TCR association rates differed among HLA loci, with DRB1 alleles showing the most associated TCRs and HLA-C alleles showing the fewest. While some public TCRs were present in many individuals, most TCR sequences turned up only very rarely across donors. The classifier was reported to diagnose cytomegalovirus status with high specificity and sensitivity in both the original and validation cohorts. The earlier analysis of fewer than 750 of the donors excluded about 16 rarely observed V segments, including chromosome 9 orphons, because counts were too low. The authors suggested that the approach could potentially be extended to other disease states and immunological phenotypes.

Library generation was performed with the immunoSEQ multiplex PCR assay. The multiplex PCR relied on a mix of 60 forward primers for TCR Vbeta segments and 13 reverse primers for TCR Jbeta segments. A multiplex PCR assay on genomic DNA amplified the CDR3 region of rearranged TCR beta genes. Amplified TCR beta libraries were sequenced as 87-base-pair reads on the Illumina HiSeq System. The original methods were these. In a later analysis, tens of millions of unique TCR beta chains were counted across the 500 to 700 repertoires, and roughly 11 million of these chains were shared by at least two donors. A nearest-neighbor algorithm error-corrected the raw reads and collapsed the reads into unique sequences, merging closely related sequences to remove PCR and sequencing errors. To assign V, D and J gene segments, CDR3 sequences were aligned to IMGT reference sequences. For a sequence to be retained, at least a six-nucleotide match to both a V gene segment and a J gene segment was required. Rearrangements were called productive when the CDR3 lacked stop codons and stayed in frame with V and J; all others were non-productive. CDR3 was defined according to IMGT convention as the region running from the second conserved V-encoded cysteine to the conserved J-encoded phenylalanine. In an earlier analysis of around 640 of the donors, sequences lacking an unambiguous match to a single V gene segment were excluded. An earlier analysis of about 600 of the donors called V segments functional above 56.7% productive rearrangements and segregating when the between-donor standard deviation exceeded 5%. A statistical classification framework was built to diagnose cytomegalovirus status from the catalog of TCR beta chain sequences. In a later analysis, V and J genes were assigned by comparing TCR nucleotide sequences against IMGT/GENE-DB human TR gene sequences. A later analysis assigned CDR3 sequences and most-parsimonious VDJ recombination scenarios with the TCRdist pipeline. In a later analysis, every TCR beta chain was defined by the combination of its CDR3 amino acid sequence and its V-gene family, and reads without a unique V-gene family were dropped. To address suspected cross-contamination and a sequencing artifact, a later analysis removed roughly 580 highly shared, low-generation-probability nucleotide sequences. A later analysis calculated a clonal expansion index for each public chain from normalized within-repertoire ranks of inferred template counts. In a later analysis, generation probabilities were computed using a VDJ recombination model fitted to out-of-frame rearrangements, and the results were checked against IGoR. A later analysis scored TCR-TCR, TCR-HLA and TCR-CMV co-occurrence with hypergeometric tests, applying a repertoire-size bias correction to TCR pairs. A later analysis estimated false discovery rates by permuting HLA or CMV assignments 20 times. A later analysis grouped co-occurring TCRs with DBSCAN, adding TCRdist sequence similarity when clustering within HLA-allele-positive subsets. Repertoires with fewer than 30,000 or more than 120,000 public chains were left out of co-occurrence clustering, as were about five repertoires with anomalous nucleotide sharing. The table was pulled from immuneACCESS by TCRdb, which kept in-frame rearrangements only. Such tables lose some clones; where checked, under half of the loss comes from unresolved V genes, and the rest has no known cause. V and J calls and clone size follow that table, whereas D and trimming were derived from the DNA. The sample contains some 270,000 clones, 80% of them found a single time. The ten largest clones add up to 0.3% of the sample.

A note on this clone: The antigen it binds to is not known. Base qualities are not provided; no much larger clone lies one nucleotide away.

The cohort consisted of 670 or so healthy bone marrow donors. All cohort members were sampled while nominally healthy, although unrecorded immune exposures were likely present. The donor tested CMV seronegative, placing the donor among the 350 to 400 seronegative members of the cohort. A peripheral blood sample was provided by each donor, and peripheral blood mononuclear cells were used for TCR beta sequencing. Genomic DNA was extracted from the blood cell samples with the Qiagen DNeasy Blood Extraction Kit. Germline trimming: 8 bases from V, 5 bases from J; junction bases outside gene matches: 9. Inclusive of the bounding cysteine and phenylalanine, the CDR3 is 14 residues long. Here the CDR3 DNA is all that survives: 42 bases in frame from base 1. CDR1 and CDR2 are read off the germline V gene (reference sequence) as LNHNV and YYDKDF.

Sequencing used PBMCs. Here the chain combines TRBV15 and TRBJ1-3; 7 bases in between match TRBD1. The clonotype was recovered from a girl aged 2 to 10 in good health and CMV-seronegative. The CDR3 is CATSMVRGRNTIYF. The DNA sequence is TGTGCCACCTCCATGGTCAGGGGGAGAAACACCATATATTTT.